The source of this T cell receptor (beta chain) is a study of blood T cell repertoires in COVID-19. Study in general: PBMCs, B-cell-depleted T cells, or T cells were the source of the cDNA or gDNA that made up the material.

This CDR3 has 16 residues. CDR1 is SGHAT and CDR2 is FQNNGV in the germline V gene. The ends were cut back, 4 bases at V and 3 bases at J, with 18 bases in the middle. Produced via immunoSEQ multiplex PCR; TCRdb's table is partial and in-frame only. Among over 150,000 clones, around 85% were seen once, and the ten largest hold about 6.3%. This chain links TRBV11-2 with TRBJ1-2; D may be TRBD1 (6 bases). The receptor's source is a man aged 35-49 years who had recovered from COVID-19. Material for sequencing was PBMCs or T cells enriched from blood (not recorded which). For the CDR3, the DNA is TGTGCCAGCAGCTCTCTACAGGGCATTGGGGACTATGGCTACACCTTC. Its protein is CASSSLQGIGDYGYTF.